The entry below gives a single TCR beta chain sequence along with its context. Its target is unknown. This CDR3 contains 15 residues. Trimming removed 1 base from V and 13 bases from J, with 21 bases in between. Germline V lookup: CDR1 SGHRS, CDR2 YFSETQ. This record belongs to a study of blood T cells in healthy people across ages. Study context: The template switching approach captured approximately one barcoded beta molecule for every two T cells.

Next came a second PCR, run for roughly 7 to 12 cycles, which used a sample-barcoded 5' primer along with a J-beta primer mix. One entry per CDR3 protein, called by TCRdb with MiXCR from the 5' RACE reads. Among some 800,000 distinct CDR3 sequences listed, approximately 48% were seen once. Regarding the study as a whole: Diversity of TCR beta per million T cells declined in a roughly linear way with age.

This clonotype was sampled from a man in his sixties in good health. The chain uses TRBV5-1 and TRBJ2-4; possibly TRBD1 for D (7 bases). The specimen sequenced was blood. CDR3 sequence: CASSLTTYRGREQYF. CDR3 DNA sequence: TGCGCCAGCAGCTTGACTACTTACAGGGGACGGGAGCAGTACTTC.